A single sample is the source of the 8 T cell receptor beta chains below, sequenced in a study of T cells of healthy individuals (dated by TCRdb to the late 2010s). To prepare the library, 5' RACE was applied. For sequencing, an Illumina MiSeq was employed. TCRdb reran the public reads through fastp at Q25 and MiXCR, keeping productive beta chains. When rows share a CDR3 protein, they turn into one entry using the most common DNA and genes. The sample contains 95,000 to 100,000 distinct CDR3 sequences, roughly a sixth of them found a single time. More than 5.5% of the sample lies in the top ten. The receptors were sampled from a human donor in good health.

At least ten counts were recorded for this clonotype. The chain recombines TRBV19 with TRBJ2-7, with 8 bases lining up with TRBD2. The V and J ends lost 5 bases and 7 bases, in that order; junction bases with no gene match: 10. The CDR3 consists of 14 residues. CDR1 and CDR2 from the germline V gene are LNHDA and SQIVND (reference sequence). The CDR3 is CASSPGGDLREQYF. CDR3 coding DNA: TGTGCCAGTAGTCCGGGAGGGGACTTGAGAGAGCAGTACTTC.

This clonotype was recorded a few times. The chain has TRBV7-9 and TRBJ1-5; the D gene is possibly TRBD1 (5 bases). CDR1 is SEHNR, CDR2 FQNEAQ, per germline (reference sequence). There are 12 residues in the CDR3. Between the trimmed V and J ends, which lost 8 bases and 1 base, there was a span of 6 bases. The CDR3 bases are TGTGCCAGCCGGGACAGCAATCAGCCCCAGCATTTT. As protein: CASRDSNQPQHF.

The rearrangement links TRBV4-1 to TRBJ2-1; 8 bases map to TRBD2. V lost 1 base to trimming and J lost 7 bases; unmatched junction nucleotides: 6. Germline V lookup: CDR1 MGHRA, CDR2 YSYEKL. This CDR3 contains 15 residues. DNA of the CDR3: TGCGCCAGCAGCCAAGTTTTAGCGGGGCTAAATGAGCAGTTCTTC. It is translated as CASSQVLAGLNEQFF.

This sequence joins TRBV29-1 and TRBJ1-1; D not resolved. CDR3 size: 13 residues. V lost 4 bases and J 2 bases, leaving 11 bases between the germline ends. Germline CDR1 reads SQVTM; CDR2 reads ANQGSEA. The CDR3 is CSVVPGTNTEAFF. The CDR3 region has the DNA TGCAGCGTTGTGCCGGGAACCAACACTGAAGCTTTCTTT.

This clonotype was seen repeatedly, ten times or more. The chain recombines TRBV18 with TRBJ2-5, with TRBD1 matching over 7 bases. This CDR3 region has 15 residues. Germline CDR1 KGHSH, CDR2 LQKENI. Germline trimming cut 4 bases from V and 4 bases from J; bases unmatched to any gene: 9. The CDR3 spells CASSLSQTGAETQYF. CDR3 bases: TGTGCCAGCTCACTCTCTCAAACAGGGGCAGAGACCCAGTACTTC.

This clonotype was seen at least ten times. This chain connects TRBV6-2 or TRBV6-3 to TRBJ2-4; 8 positions match TRBD1. This CDR3 region has 13 residues. Per germline, CDR1 MNHEY and CDR2 SVGEGT. J was trimmed by 8 bases and V by 0 bases; bases with no gene match: 0. The CDR3 sequence: CASSYSDRDIQYF. The DNA for the CDR3 is TGTGCCAGCAGTTACTCGGACAGGGACATTCAGTACTTC.

This clonotype was observed many times. This sequence joins TRBV7-6 and TRBJ1-1; weak D call: TRBD1 (6 bases). Germline V gene lookup returns CDR1 SGHVS and CDR2 FNYEAQ. The CDR3 has 13 residues. V was pared by 4 bases and J by 1 base, with 7 bases between. In DNA form, the CDR3 reads TGTGCCAGCAGCTACAGGGCGAACACTGAAGCTTTCTTT. This encodes CASSYRANTEAFF.

On this clonotype itself: At one end, the junction sequence differs from germline, possibly due to a read error. V usage is TRBV4-1 and J usage is TRBJ2-1; D remains unclear. Germline CDR1 is MGHRA and CDR2 is YSYEKL. The CDR3 consists of 15 residues. Here the CDR3 reads CASSAWAELGNERFF. For the CDR3, the DNA is TGCGCCAGCAGCGCATGGGCAGAGCTTGGGAATGAGCGGTTCTTC.